The 26 T cell receptor beta chains below come from one sample, sequenced in a study of graft-versus-host responses after intestinal transplantation (dated by TCRdb to 2020 to 2023). The library was prepared using the immunoSEQ multiplex PCR assay. TCRdb carries this immuneACCESS record with in-frame sequences only. Its versions omit some clonotypes, under half of them owing to an unresolved V gene in the studies checked, with the rest unexplained. The sample includes about 150,000 clones, with around 90% observed a single time. Of the sample, 0.19% is held by the ten largest clones. These TCRs are of unknown antigen specificity. What this sample's time point label stands for: cells obtained before transplantation from donor or recipient. Source: unstimulated CD4+ T cells sorted from spleen or lymph node cells, taken before intestinal transplant. The receptors derive from a human donor who received an intestinal transplant.

This chain uses TRBV4-3 with TRBJ2-3, with D perhaps assigned TRBD1 or TRBD2 (5 bases each). This CDR3 contains 14 residues. The V and J ends lost 4 bases and 6 bases respectively, with 14 bases between them. Germline assignment: CDR1 LGHNA and CDR2 YSLEER. In DNA form, the CDR3 reads TGCGCCAGCAGCCGGGCACCCGGGGCGGATACGCAGTATTTT. This gives the protein CASSRAPGADTQYF.

V and J are TRBV6-1 and TRBJ2-7; 8 positions match TRBD2. The CDR3 is 15 residues long. The trim removed 6 bases at V and 3 bases at J, leaving 10 bases unmatched. Germline V gene data show CDR1 as MNHNS and CDR2 as SASEGT. CDR3 bases: TGTGCCAGCAGACCTCTCGGGGGGGTAGGCTACGAGCAGTACTTC. Its translation is CASRPLGGVGYEQYF.

With respect to this clone: Other DNA sequences from this sample encode an identical CDR3 as well. This chain joins TRBV15 and TRBJ2-5; 9 positions match TRBD1. The germline V gene encodes CDR1 LNHNV and CDR2 YYDKDF (reference sequence). Trimming at V came to 7 bases and at J to 7 bases, leaving 10 bases not matched to a gene. The CDR3 sequence is 14 residues long. Here the CDR3 reads CATTIQGAPGTQYF. The CDR3 DNA follows: TGTGCCACCACCATACAGGGGGCGCCGGGGACCCAGTACTTC.

In its sample, this clone was seen once. J is TRBJ2-7 and V is TRBV5-1, with 11 bases fitting TRBD2. The DNA end is more similar to TRBJ2-5, so the J call may be wrong. The germline V gene has CDR1 SGHRS and CDR2 YFSETQ. This CDR3 contains 16 residues. CDR3: CASSLQPTSGKETQYF. CDR3 sequence (DNA): TGCGCCAGCAGCCTACAACCGACTAGCGGGAAAGAGACCCAGTACTTC.

J is TRBJ1-2 and V is TRBV5-6; D is uncertain. This CDR3 region has 12 residues. Germline V lookup: CDR1 SGHDT, CDR2 YYEEEE. V gave up 3 bases and J gave up 8 bases, with 11 bases separating them. CDR3 sequence: CASSSPLEGYTF. The CDR3 nucleotides are TGTGCCAGCAGCTCCCCCCTCGAAGGCTACACCTTC.

The rearrangement uses TRBV29-1 and TRBJ1-1, with D hard to call. Per the germline V gene, CDR1 is SQVTM and CDR2 is ANQGSEA. This CDR3 comprises 13 residues. CDR3 nucleotide sequence: TGCGCCACCGCGTTGACGGTGAACACTGAAGCTTTCTTT. This sequence encodes CATALTVNTEAFF.

V gene TRBV7-3 combines with J gene TRBJ2-7; D perhaps matches TRBD2 (6 bases). Germline V gene lookup returns CDR1 SGHTA and CDR2 FQGTGA. This CDR3 contains 13 residues. V lost 6 bases and J lost 6, with 15 bases in between. CDR3 coding DNA: TGTGCCAGCAGTTTGGAGGGAGGATCCGAGCAGTACTTC. As protein: CASSLEGGSEQYF.

The rearrangement uses TRBV27 and TRBJ2-7, with TRBD2 as a possible D gene (6 bases). Trimming cost V 7 bases and J 4 bases, with 20 bases left between them. The CDR3 covers 15 residues. CDR1 and CDR2 (germline): MNHEY, SMNVEV (reference sequence). The CDR3 reads CASKRERYDLYEQYF. CDR3 nucleotide sequence: TGTGCCAGCAAACGGGAGCGATACGATCTATACGAGCAGTACTTC.

CDR3 DNA sequence: TGTGCCAGCAGCTTGGGACAGGGGGGGAACACTGAAGCTTTCTTT. Amino acid sequence: CASSLGQGGNTEAFF. The chain recombines TRBV7-9 with TRBJ1-1; 11 positions match TRBD1. Germline assignment: CDR1 SEHNR and CDR2 FQNEAQ (reference sequence). The CDR3 consists of 15 residues. J lost 1 base, V lost 3 bases, and 1 base had no gene match.

This clone was picked up a small number of times. The rearrangement links TRBV10-3 to TRBJ2-1; 7 nucleotides line up with TRBD2. The CDR3 has 13 amino acids. V gave up 2 bases and J gave up 16 bases; unmatched junction bases: 11. Per germline, CDR1 ENHRY and CDR2 SYGVKD. Here the CDR3 reads CAISETQTSPLFF. The CDR3 nucleotides are TGTGCCATCAGTGAGACTCAGACTAGCCCCCTATTCTTC.

This clone occurred once. The V gene is TRBV15, the J gene TRBJ2-1; TRBD1 matches at 9 bases. Germline V lookup: CDR1 LNHNV, CDR2 YYDKDF (reference sequence). CDR3 length equals 17 residues. J lost 14 bases, V lost 5 bases, and 22 bases had no gene match. DNA for the CDR3: TGTGCCACCAGCCCCGGGACAGGGAACGCCCGCAGGGACAGGGAGTTCTTC. Residues: CATSPGTGNARRDREFF.

The rearrangement uses TRBV7-2 and TRBJ2-3; 10 bases match TRBD2. V was pared by 4 bases and J by 4 bases, with 5 bases of the junction left unmatched. Germline lookup yields CDR1 SGHTA and CDR2 FQGNSA. The CDR3 extends over 15 amino acids. This chain's CDR3 is CASSWTLAGADTQYF. The DNA of the CDR3 is TGTGCCAGCAGCTGGACGCTAGCGGGAGCAGATACGCAGTATTTT.

This chain joins TRBV29-1 and TRBJ2-7, with a possible D match to TRBD1 (8 bases). The V end lost 4 bases, the J end lost 5 bases, and 18 bases lay between the germline ends. Germline CDR1 reads SQVTM; CDR2 reads ANQGSEA. The CDR3 is 14 residues long. CDR3 bases: TGCAGCGTTGGGGGGGGGACAGGAGCCCACGAGCAGTACTTC. Translation: CSVGGGTGAHEQYF.

The J gene is TRBJ2-1, the V gene TRBV19; 9 positions agree with TRBD1. The germline gives CDR1 LNHDA, CDR2 SQIVND (reference sequence). The CDR3 has 14 amino acids. J was trimmed by 7 bases and V by 4 bases; bases with no gene match: 5. The CDR3 DNA reads as TGTGCCAGTAGTAGGGGGACAGGGCGGAATGAGCAGTTCTTC. Amino acids: CASSRGTGRNEQFF. Full variable domain (remainder filled in from reference TRBV19 and TRBJ2-1): DGGITQSPKYLFRKEGQNVTLSCEQNLNHDAMYWYRQDPGQGLRLIYYSQIVNDFQKGDIAEGYSVSREKKESFPLTVTSAQKNPTAFYLCASSRGTGRNEQFFGPGTRLTVL.

This clone occurred once. V and J are TRBV13 and TRBJ2-6; D might be TRBD1 (6 bases). Looked up from germline, CDR1 is PRHDT and CDR2 is FYEKMQ (reference sequence). Deletions cut 5 bases from V and 0 bases from J, with 17 bases between. This CDR3 region has 18 residues. CDR3 amino acids: CASSNYGQPSSGANVLTF. The CDR3 nucleotides are TGTGCCAGCAGCAACTACGGACAGCCCAGCTCTGGGGCCAACGTCCTGACTTTC.

V gene TRBV19 combines with J gene TRBJ2-3; 9 bases align to TRBD1. With 6 bases clipped from V and 9 bases from J, the junction kept 13 bases outside the gene matches. CDR1 is LNHDA and CDR2 is SQIVND in the germline V gene (reference sequence). The CDR3 has 15 residues. The CDR3 here is CASSRQGGTIGTQYF. CDR3 coding DNA: TGTGCCAGTAGCAGACAGGGGGGGACGATCGGCACGCAGTATTTT.

This chain connects TRBV6-6 to TRBJ1-2; D is ambiguous. Germline CDR1 and CDR2: MNHNY and SVGAGI (reference sequence). Between the trimmed V and J ends, which lost 4 bases and 0 bases, there was a span of 6 bases. The CDR3 loop spans 13 amino acids. The CDR3 region has the DNA TGTGCCAGCAGTTCATCGTCTAACTATGGCTACACCTTC. Protein product: CASSSSSNYGYTF.

The rearrangement uses TRBV6-5 and TRBJ1-3; D remains ambiguous. The CDR3 totals 16 residues. Germline V lookup: CDR1 MNHEY, CDR2 SVGAGI. Trimming pared 0 bases from V and 0 bases from J, leaving 9 bases between. This chain's CDR3 is CASSYSAVLSGNTIYF. The CDR3 bases are TGTGCCAGCAGTTACTCTGCGGTCCTCTCTGGAAACACCATATATTTT.

The chain employs TRBV5-4 and TRBJ2-1, with TRBD2 identical over 8 bases. CDR1 and CDR2 (germline): SGHNT, YYREEE (reference sequence). CDR3 size: 15 residues. J lost 4 bases, V lost 4 bases, and 7 bases had no gene match. The CDR3 DNA follows: TGTGCCAGCAGCATAGCGGGGCGGCTTTACAATGAGCAGTTCTTC. Translation gives CASSIAGRLYNEQFF.

The J gene is TRBJ2-1, the V gene TRBV10-1, with unresolved D. V gave up 0 bases and J gave up 4 bases, with 13 bases separating them. Germline V gene lookup returns CDR1 WNHNN and CDR2 SYGVQD (reference sequence). The CDR3 covers 16 residues. DNA of the CDR3: TGCGCCAGCAGTGAGTCAGGTCGAGGCGGTTACAATGAGCAGTTCTTC. Encoded protein: CASSESGRGGYNEQFF.

This chain joins TRBV5-1 and TRBJ1-1, with D perhaps matching TRBD1 (5 bases). Germline CDR1 reads SGHRS; CDR2 reads YFSETQ. Trimming took 1 base from V and 3 from J, leaving 7 bases between them. This CDR3 is 13 amino acids long. The CDR3 region is CASSLPGDTEAFF. As DNA, the CDR3 is TGCGCCAGCAGCTTGCCGGGGGACACTGAAGCTTTCTTT.

This clone has only a few counts. The DNA of the CDR3 is TGTGCCATCAGTGAGGGGGCTAGCCGTCTCTACGAGCAGTACTTC. It specifies CAISEGASRLYEQYF. J is TRBJ2-7 and V is TRBV10-3, with D perhaps matching TRBD1 or TRBD2 (5 bases each). Trimming stripped 2 bases from V and 3 bases from J, with 14 bases between. This CDR3 is built from 15 residues. The germline V gene has CDR1 ENHRY and CDR2 SYGVKD.

The chain couples TRBV10-2 to TRBJ2-1; TRBD2 matches at 10 bases. The germline CDR1 and CDR2 sequences are WSHSY and SAAADI. Trimming removed 4 bases from V and 9 bases from J; junction bases left unmatched: 9. The CDR3 has 15 amino acids. In nucleotides, the CDR3 is TGCGCCAGCAGTGGTTCTAGCGGGAGTTCGGGTGAGCAGTTCTTC. Its protein product is CASSGSSGSSGEQFF.

The chain is built from TRBV29-1 and TRBJ1-4, with 7 bases fitting TRBD1. Germline V gene sequence: CDR1 SQVTM, CDR2 ANQGSEA. Trimming at V came to 7 bases and at J to 5 bases, leaving 7 bases not matched to a gene. This CDR3 is 13 amino acids long. In nucleotides, the CDR3 is TGCAGCGGTTTTGAGACAGGGAATGAAAAACTGTTTTTT. Translation: CSGFETGNEKLFF.

The CDR3 here is CASSRGLSTDTQYF. CDR3 coding DNA: TGTGCCAGCAGTAGGGGTTTGAGCACAGATACGCAGTATTTT. The chain couples TRBV6-6 to TRBJ2-3, with a weak D call TRBD1 (5 bases). Germline V gene sequence: CDR1 MNHNY, CDR2 SVGAGI (reference sequence). The CDR3 runs to 14 residues. With 5 bases removed from V and 0 bases from J, the gap between germline ends came to 9 bases.

The chain employs TRBV4-1 and TRBJ2-7; 7 bases are shared with TRBD2. In germline, CDR1 is MGHRA, CDR2 YSYEKL. The CDR3 has 15 residues. The V and J ends lost 1 base and 3 bases, in that order; junction bases with no gene match: 6. CDR3 in amino acids: CASSQVLASGYEQYF. As DNA, the CDR3 is TGCGCCAGCAGCCAAGTTTTGGCTAGCGGCTACGAGCAGTACTTC.